Listed here are 7 T cell receptor beta chains from one sample, sequenced in a study of blood T cell repertoires in COVID-19. Some clones are missing from TCRdb's copy, which holds only in-frame ones; the method was immunoSEQ multiplex PCR. In the table there are under 150,000 clones, more than 80% of which are singletons. The material sequenced was peripheral blood. The receptors here all came from a human donor with acute or convalescent COVID-19. The donor label of this sample is uncertain.

CDR3 protein: CATQGHQNTGELFF. The CDR3 region has the DNA TGTGCCACCCAGGGACATCAGAACACCGGGGAGCTGTTTTTT. The rearrangement joins TRBV19 to TRBJ2-2; perhaps TRBD1 as D (6 bases). The CDR3 covers 14 residues. With 10 bases removed from V and 1 base from J, the gap between germline ends came to 13 bases. Germline V CDR1 and CDR2: LNHDA, SQIVND (reference sequence).

This clone has a handful of counts. The chain employs TRBV2 and TRBJ1-5, with TRBD1 as a possible D gene (5 bases). The V end was cut by 6 bases, the J end by 3 bases, with 9 bases between. Germline V gives CDR1 SNHLY, CDR2 FYNNEI. This CDR3 comprises 13 residues. The CDR3 spells CASRDSYNQPQHF. The CDR3 nucleotides are TGTGCCAGCAGAGACAGCTACAATCAGCCCCAGCATTTT.

In this sample, this clone turned up a few times. The chain couples TRBV5-4 to TRBJ2-2, with 12 bases aligning to TRBD1. The CDR3 spans 15 residues. The V and J ends lost 4 bases and 7 bases, in that order; junction bases with no gene match: 5. CDR1 is SGHNT, CDR2 YYREEE, per germline (reference sequence). Here the CDR3 DNA reads TGTGCCAGCAGCCCGGGACAGGGGGCTATCGGGGAGCTGTTTTTT. Its protein is CASSPGQGAIGELFF. Full variable domain (outside the CDR3, taken from reference TRBV5-4 and TRBJ2-2): ETGVTQSPTHLIKTRGQQVTLRCSSQSGHNTVSWYQQALGQGPQFIFQYYREEENGRGNFPPRFSGLQFPNYSSELNVNALELDDSALYLCASSPGQGAIGELFFGEGSRLTVL.

The chain uses TRBV7-9 and TRBJ1-3; possible D gene TRBD1, 5 bases. CDR1 is SEHNR, CDR2 FQNEAQ, per germline (reference sequence). V lost 1 base and J lost 4, with 11 bases in between. The CDR3 is 15 amino acids. CDR3 nucleotide sequence: TGTGCCAGCAGCTTAGTAGGGGCGGCAGGAAACACCATATATTTT. Translated: CASSLVGAAGNTIYF.

The V gene is TRBV19, the J gene TRBJ2-5, with TRBD1 matching over 8 bases. V shed 1 base, J shed 3 bases, and the junction held 1 base outside the gene matches. The CDR3 runs to 14 residues. Germline-derived CDR1 and CDR2 are LNHDA and SQIVND (reference sequence). The CDR3 DNA reads TGTGCCAGTAGTATAGGGGACAGGAAAGAGACCCAGTACTTC. Amino acid sequence: CASSIGDRKETQYF.

This sequence joins TRBV30 and TRBJ2-2; D is unclear. This CDR3 has 13 amino acids. Germline loops: CDR1 GTSNPN, CDR2 SVGIG (reference sequence). Trimming took off 3 bases at V and 5 bases at J, with 10 bases between the two ends. CDR3 DNA sequence: TGTGCCTGGAGCGGGTTGTATACCGGGGAGCTGTTTTTT. Residues: CAWSGLYTGELFF.

This clone has only one observation. The genes are TRBV9 and TRBJ1-5; 7 bases fit TRBD1. The CDR3 is made up of 15 amino acids. V dropped 4 bases and J dropped 3; count of bases not matched to a gene: 7. Germline loops: CDR1 SGDLS, CDR2 YYNGEE. In DNA, the CDR3 is TGTGCCAGCAGCCCGAGACAGGGAGTCAATCAGCCCCAGCATTTT. Its protein product is CASSPRQGVNQPQHF. Complete variable domain (other parts from reference TRBV9 and TRBJ1-5): DSGVTQTPKHLITATGQRVTLRCSPRSGDLSVYWYQQSLDQGLQFLIQYYNGEERAKGNILERFSAQQFPDLHSELNLSSLELGDSALYFCASSPRQGVNQPQHFGDGTRLSIL.